This T cell receptor beta chain was identified during a study of T cells in Graves' hyperthyroidism and ophthalmopathy. Germline trimming cut 0 bases from V and 5 bases from J; bases unmatched to any gene: 9. This CDR3 is 17 amino acids long. The germline gives CDR1 LNHDA, CDR2 SQIVND (reference sequence). Whole-study findings and limits: Ophthalmopathy cases were set apart from stable hyperthyroidism by a 13 V-J model. Within blood appeared most thyroid clonotypes that had expanded above 0.001.

RNA transcripts yielded amplified TCR beta CDR3 regions. First-round RT-PCR with HTBI primers amplified the TCR CDR3 region. TCRdb recomputed calls from the multiplex PCR reads with MiXCR, one row per CDR3 protein. Of 500,000 to 750,000 distinct CDR3 sequences in the sample, around 42% were seen once. It was uncontrolled infection, other autoimmune disease, pregnancy or lactation that excluded patients. On this clonotype: Its antigen is currently unknown.

The J gene is TRBJ1-5, the V gene TRBV19, with 8 bases that match TRBD1. This receptor was taken from a woman aged 18-29 years with Graves' hyperthyroidism. The specimen sequenced was peripheral blood or thyroid tissue (not recorded which). CDR3 residues: CASSIDPRQGSYQPQHF. The CDR3 nucleotides read TGTGCCAGTAGTATAGACCCCCGACAGGGGAGCTATCAGCCCCAGCATTTT. Based on the CDR3 plus reference TRBV19 and TRBJ1-5, the full variable domain is DGGITQSPKYLFRKEGQNVTLSCEQNLNHDAMYWYRQDPGQGLRLIYYSQIVNDFQKGDIAEGYSVSREKKESFPLTVTSAQKNPTAFYLCASSIDPRQGSYQPQHFGDGTRLSIL.